This T cell receptor (beta chain) appears in the sequencing data of a study of T cell repertoires in cytomegalovirus infection. The CDR3 length is 17 residues. The V gene lost 0 bases and the J gene lost 3 bases, with 15 bases spanning the gap. CDR1 and CDR2 from the germline V gene are SGHTA and FQGTGA. Concerning this clonotype: Its antigen remains unidentified.

TCRdb redid the calling of the reads with MiXCR, one entry per CDR3 protein. The sample carries 650,000 to 850,000 distinct CDR3 sequences, 25% to 30% recorded once. This clonotype originated in a human donor in good health (CMV status not recorded). Some clones in this sample may be carry-over from other donors' samples. This material consisted of cultured CD8+ T cells from PBMCs, taken from culture after CMV antigen stimulation. The chain couples TRBV7-3 to TRBJ1-5; D might be TRBD1 (6 bases). The CDR3 loop reads CASSLTPTGGINQPQHF. The CDR3 DNA follows: TGTGCCAGCAGCTTAACCCCGACAGGCGGAATCAATCAGCCCCAGCATTTT.